The sequence of this T cell receptor beta chain was determined in a study of T-cell memory formation after mild COVID-19 (dated by TCRdb to about 2021). Background for the entire study: TCR sequence clusters from the two donors were largely donor specific. In a couple of donors, T-cell clones that expanded and contracted after mild COVID-19 were tracked by sequencing TCRalpha and TCRbeta repertoires over time. Two young, previously healthy adult volunteers, one female and one male, were included in the cohort. Findings and caveats that apply to the study as a whole: The study included only a couple of mild cases, and larger cohorts that include severe cases with pre-infection samples were judged to be necessary. From day 15 to 85, contracting clones showed balanced CD4/CD8 phenotypes, whereas a second wave of clones that expanded from day 15 to 37 leaned towards CD4+. Contracting CD4+ clones were located mainly in the CM and EM memory subsets, whereas CD8+ clones were found to be enriched in EMRA. Whether the second-wave clones peaking on day 37 were SARS-CoV-2 specific was not confirmed. The detection of some responding clones in pre-infection memory suggests that pre-existing cross-reactive memory T cells joined the SARS-CoV-2 response.

Ficoll-Paque density gradient centrifugation was used to isolate PBMCs. Data came from an Illumina NovaSeq 6000. TCRalpha and TCRbeta cDNA libraries were built by 5'RACE with constant-segment primers, adding sample barcodes and unique molecular identifiers. Trizol reagent was used to extract RNA from every sample. The libraries were amplified in two PCR steps, and the second step added a second sample barcode and Illumina TruSeq adapters. Libraries were sequenced on an Illumina NovaSeq with 2 x 150 bp paired-end reads. As for how the authors treated the data: The reads were demultiplexed and collapsed into UMI-guided consensus sequences using migec v1.2.7. Using mixcr v2.1.11, the UMI consensuses were aligned to TRA and TRB V and J templates and assembled into clonotypes. A clonotype was counted as expanded or contracted only if both edgeR and NoisET called the change significant, with noise models trained on biological replicates. For edgeR calls, the cutoffs were a false discovery rate-adjusted p below 0.01 and a log2 fold-change threshold of 1. PCA with hierarchical clustering of max-normalized trajectories of the 1000 most abundant clonotypes was used as exploratory dynamics analysis. Each responding clone was given a CD4 or CD8 phenotype based on the CD4+ and CD8+ repertoires, which had been sequenced separately. TCRdb took the public reads, trimmed them with fastp at Q25, ran MiXCR for clone calling and kept in-frame beta chains. Rows are combined by CDR3 protein, so each entry shows the most common genes and DNA. TCRdb, not the original authors, processed these V and J calls. A total of approximately 570,000 distinct CDR3 sequences appear in this sample, approximately 18% of them only once. The leading ten clones occupy around 12% of the sample.

The CDR3 numbers 17 residues from cysteine through phenylalanine. Just CDR3 DNA is preserved here, 51 bases in frame from base 1. The trim is 0 bases for V and 0 bases for J, with a gap of 9 bases between the germline ends. With regard to this clonotype: The antigen it binds to is not known. No much larger clone exists at a distance of one base, and base qualities are not known.

The chain uses TRBV12-3 or TRBV12-4 and TRBJ2-6; D gene: possibly TRBD1, on 6 matching bases. The receptor's source is an adult woman who had mild COVID-19 (a few samples of this study predate the infection). The sample titles of this study are shuffled in the database, so cell type and time point are left out; the donor was told from shared clones. Sequencing was done on a sample of PBMCs or a T cell subset sorted from them (not recorded which). Here the CDR3 is given as CASSLAHRASGANVLTF. The sequence in DNA is TGTGCCAGCAGTTTAGCGCACAGGGCCTCTGGGGCCAACGTCCTGACTTTC.